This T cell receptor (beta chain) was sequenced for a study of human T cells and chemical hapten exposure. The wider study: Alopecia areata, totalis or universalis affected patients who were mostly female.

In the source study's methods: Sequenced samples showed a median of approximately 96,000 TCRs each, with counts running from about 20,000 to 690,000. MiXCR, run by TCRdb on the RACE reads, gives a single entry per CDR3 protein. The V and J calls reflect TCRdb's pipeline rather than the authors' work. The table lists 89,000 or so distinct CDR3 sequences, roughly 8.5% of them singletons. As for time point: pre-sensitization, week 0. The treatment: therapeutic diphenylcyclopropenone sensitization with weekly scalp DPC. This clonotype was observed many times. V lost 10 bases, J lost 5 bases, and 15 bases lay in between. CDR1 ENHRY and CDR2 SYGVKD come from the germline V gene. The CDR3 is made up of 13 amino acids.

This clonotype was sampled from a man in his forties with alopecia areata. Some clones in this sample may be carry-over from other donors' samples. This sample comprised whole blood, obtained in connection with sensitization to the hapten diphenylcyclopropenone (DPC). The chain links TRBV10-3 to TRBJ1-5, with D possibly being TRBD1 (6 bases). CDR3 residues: CASKGVRDQPQHF. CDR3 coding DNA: TGTGCCAGCAAGGGGGTTCGGGATCAGCCCCAGCATTTT.